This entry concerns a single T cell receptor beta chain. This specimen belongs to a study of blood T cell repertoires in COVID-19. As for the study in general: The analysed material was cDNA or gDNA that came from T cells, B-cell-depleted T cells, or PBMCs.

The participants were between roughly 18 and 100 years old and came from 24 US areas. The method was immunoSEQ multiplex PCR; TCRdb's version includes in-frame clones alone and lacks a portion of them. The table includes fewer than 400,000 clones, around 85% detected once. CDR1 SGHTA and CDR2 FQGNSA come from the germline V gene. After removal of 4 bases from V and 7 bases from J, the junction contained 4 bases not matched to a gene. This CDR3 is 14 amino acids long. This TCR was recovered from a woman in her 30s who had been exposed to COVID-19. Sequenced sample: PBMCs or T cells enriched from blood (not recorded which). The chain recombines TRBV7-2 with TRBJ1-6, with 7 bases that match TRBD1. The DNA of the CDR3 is TGTGCCAGCAGCTCGGGACAGATAAATTCACCCCTCCACTTT. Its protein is CASSSGQINSPLHF.